This T cell receptor (beta chain) appears in the sequencing data of a study of T cells in Graves' hyperthyroidism and ophthalmopathy. The CDR3 runs 13 residues. Germline V gene lookup returns CDR1 LNHDA and CDR2 SQIVND (reference sequence). Deletions cut 7 bases from V and 1 base from J, with 9 bases between. Amplification targeted TCR beta CDR3 regions from RNA transcripts. HTBI primers were the set used in a first-round RT-PCR of the TCR CDR3. MiXCR, applied by TCRdb to the multiplex PCR reads, yields one record per CDR3 protein. The sample holds some 700,000 distinct CDR3 sequences, roughly 17% seen once. Study results and limitations: Blood also carried most thyroid clonotypes expanded above 0.001.

On this clonotype: Its antigen is still unknown.

This chain links TRBV19 with TRBJ2-3; D ambiguous. The sequenced sample consisted of blood. The sequence was obtained from a man aged 45-65 years with Graves' hyperthyroidism. Here the CDR3 DNA reads TGTGCCAGTACCGCGGTTGGCACAGATACGCAGTATTTT. Translated, it gives CASTAVGTDTQYF.